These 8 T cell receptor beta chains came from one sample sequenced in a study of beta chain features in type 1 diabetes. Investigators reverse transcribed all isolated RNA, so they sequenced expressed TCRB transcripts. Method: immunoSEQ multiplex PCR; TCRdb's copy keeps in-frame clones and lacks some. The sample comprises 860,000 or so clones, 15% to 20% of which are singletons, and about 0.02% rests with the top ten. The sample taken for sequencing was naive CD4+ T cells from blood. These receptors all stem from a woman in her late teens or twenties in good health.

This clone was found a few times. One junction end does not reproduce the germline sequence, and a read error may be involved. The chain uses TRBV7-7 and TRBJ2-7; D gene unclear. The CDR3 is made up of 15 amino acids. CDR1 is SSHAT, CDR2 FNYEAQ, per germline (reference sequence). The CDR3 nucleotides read TGTGCTAGCAGCTTAGGAACGGCCGCAGGTTACGAGCAGTACTTC. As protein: CASSLGTAAGYEQYF.

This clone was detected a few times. CDR3 coding DNA: TGCGCCAGCAGCCCCCACGCCAGCTTCTATAGCAATCAGCCCCAGCATTTT. It is translated as CASSPHASFYSNQPQHF. The chain links TRBV4-1 to TRBJ1-5; D remains ambiguous. V lost 4 bases and J 0 bases, leaving 16 bases between the germline ends. From germline, CDR1 is MGHRA and CDR2 YSYEKL. This CDR3 contains 17 residues.

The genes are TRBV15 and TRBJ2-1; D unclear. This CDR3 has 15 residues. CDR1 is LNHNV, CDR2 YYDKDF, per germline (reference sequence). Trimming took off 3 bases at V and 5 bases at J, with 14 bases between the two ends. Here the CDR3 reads CATSSDTLVNNEQFF. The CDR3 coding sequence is TGTGCCACCAGCAGCGACACTCTAGTCAACAATGAGCAGTTCTTC.

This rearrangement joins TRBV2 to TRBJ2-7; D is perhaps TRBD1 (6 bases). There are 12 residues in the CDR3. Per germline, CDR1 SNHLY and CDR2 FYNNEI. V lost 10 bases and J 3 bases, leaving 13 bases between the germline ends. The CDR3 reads CATRTEVYEQYF. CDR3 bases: TGTGCCACCAGGACAGAAGTCTACGAGCAGTACTTC.

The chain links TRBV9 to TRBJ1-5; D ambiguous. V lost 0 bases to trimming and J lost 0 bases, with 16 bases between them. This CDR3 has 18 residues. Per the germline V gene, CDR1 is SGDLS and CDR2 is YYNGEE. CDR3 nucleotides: TGTGCCAGCAGCGTAGTAGGGTGTGGGAGATATAGCAATCAGCCCCAGCATTTT. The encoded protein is CASSVVGCGRYSNQPQHF.

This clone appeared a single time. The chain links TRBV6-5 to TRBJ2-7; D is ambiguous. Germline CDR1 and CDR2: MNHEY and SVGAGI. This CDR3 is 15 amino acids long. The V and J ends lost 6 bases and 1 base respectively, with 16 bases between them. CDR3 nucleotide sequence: TGTGCCAGCAGCACCAGTGGAGTGATGTCCTACGAGCAGTACTTC. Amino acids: CASSTSGVMSYEQYF.

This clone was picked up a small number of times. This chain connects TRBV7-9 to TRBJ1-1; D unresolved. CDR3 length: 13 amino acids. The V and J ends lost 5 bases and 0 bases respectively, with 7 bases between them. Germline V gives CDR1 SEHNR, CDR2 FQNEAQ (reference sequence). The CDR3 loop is CASSPTMNTEAFF. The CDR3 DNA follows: TGTGCCAGCAGCCCCACAATGAACACTGAAGCTTTCTTT.

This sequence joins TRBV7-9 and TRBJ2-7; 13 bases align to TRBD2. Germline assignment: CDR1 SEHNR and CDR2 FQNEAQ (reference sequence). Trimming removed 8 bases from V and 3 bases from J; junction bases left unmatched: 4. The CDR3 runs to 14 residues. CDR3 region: CASGLAGVIYEQYF. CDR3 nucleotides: TGTGCCAGCGGACTAGCGGGAGTAATCTACGAGCAGTACTTC.